Following are 10 T cell receptor beta chains from one sample sequenced in a study of blood T cell repertoires in COVID-19. Produced via immunoSEQ multiplex PCR; TCRdb's table is partial and in-frame only. The data contain 300,000 to 400,000 clones, under 95% of them singletons. Sequenced material: PBMCs or T cells enriched from blood (not recorded which). These receptors were taken from a man between 60 and 75 years old who had recovered from COVID-19.

This rearrangement joins TRBV25-1 to TRBJ1-2; 10 nucleotides match TRBD1. V was clipped by 4 bases and J by 2 bases; unmatched bases: 4. This CDR3 comprises 15 residues. CDR1 MGHDK and CDR2 SYGVNS come from the germline V gene. This CDR3 reads CASSARDRGNYGYTF. DNA for the CDR3: TGTGCCAGCAGTGCCCGGGACAGGGGAAACTATGGCTACACCTTC.

This clone was observed once. The chain recombines TRBV19 with TRBJ1-1, with 7 positions matching TRBD1. Germline lookup yields CDR1 LNHDA and CDR2 SQIVND (reference sequence). V shed 8 bases, J shed 4 bases, and the junction held 7 bases outside the gene matches. This CDR3 spans 13 amino acids. The CDR3 region is CASRGKGATEAFF. In DNA, the CDR3 is TGTGCCAGTCGGGGAAAGGGGGCCACTGAAGCTTTCTTT.

The CDR3 nucleotides read TGCACCAGCAGCCAAGATCTCGGGAGTATGGACAATGAGCAGTTCTTC. Its translation: CTSSQDLGSMDNEQFF. The chain joins TRBV1 to TRBJ2-1; the table's TRBD2 call for D was not verified on the DNA. TRBV1 is listed as a pseudogene. This CDR3 comprises 16 residues.

The chain joins TRBV5-1 to TRBJ1-2, with unresolved D. The CDR3 runs 18 residues. Germline CDR1 and CDR2: SGHRS and YFSETQ. Trimming removed 1 base from V and 2 bases from J, with 21 bases in between. CDR3 nucleotide sequence: TGCGCCAGCAGCTTGAGCAACTACGAGGGAGTGTTCAACTATGGCTACACCTTC. Translating it yields CASSLSNYEGVFNYGYTF.

The chain links TRBV6-5 to TRBJ1-5; D is possibly TRBD1 (5 bases). The V gene's germline CDR1 is MNHEY and CDR2 SVGAGI. The V and J ends lost 6 bases and 0 bases respectively, with 9 bases between them. CDR3 length: 14 residues. The CDR3 spells CASSRQYSNQPQHF. CDR3 DNA: TGTGCCAGCAGCAGACAGTATAGCAATCAGCCCCAGCATTTT.

This chain uses TRBV9 with TRBJ1-6; TRBD1 aligns across 7 bases. The CDR3 spans 15 residues. The germline V gene has CDR1 SGDLS and CDR2 YYNGEE. V lost 0 bases, J lost 5 bases, and 2 bases stayed unmatched. DNA for the CDR3: TGTGCCAGCAGCGTAGTGGGGACAGATAATTCACCCCTCCACTTT. Its protein is CASSVVGTDNSPLHF.

This clone has only one observation. The rearrangement links TRBV5-4 to TRBJ2-7; 7 bases are shared with TRBD1. The CDR3 runs to 14 residues. Looked up from germline, CDR1 is SGHNT and CDR2 is YYREEE (reference sequence). J was trimmed by 6 bases and V by 2 bases; bases with no gene match: 8. The DNA for the CDR3 is TGTGCCAGCAGCTTTGGGCAGGGGGTCTCCGAGCAGTACTTC. Translation gives CASSFGQGVSEQYF.

This chain uses TRBV2 with TRBJ1-6; D is unclear. V was trimmed by 5 bases and J by 9 bases, leaving 20 bases between them. There are 16 residues in the CDR3. Germline CDR1 is SNHLY and CDR2 is FYNNEI. The CDR3 bases are TGTGCCAGCAGTTTCTCTGGAGAGGTCGTGGGTTCACCCCTCCACTTT. Encoded protein: CASSFSGEVVGSPLHF. The full variable domain, in which reference TRBV2 and TRBJ1-6 provide the parts outside the CDR3, is EPEVTQTPSHQVTQMGQEVILRCVPISNHLYFYWYRQILGQKVEFLVSFYNNEISEKSEIFDDQFSVERPDGSNFTLKIRSTKLEDSAMYFCASSFSGEVVGSPLHFGNGTRLTVT.

The chain links TRBV12-5 to TRBJ2-5; 11 bases line up with TRBD2. The CDR3 covers 15 residues. The V segment lost 4 bases and the J segment 5 bases; nucleotides outside the gene matches: 6. Germline CDR1 reads LGHNT; CDR2 reads FRNRAP. The CDR3, as DNA: TGTGCTAGTGGTTCCTTAGCGGGGGGGCGTGAGACCCAGTACTTC. This gives the protein CASGSLAGGRETQYF.

The chain joins TRBV7-2 to TRBJ1-3; D not certain. This CDR3 spans 14 amino acids. Germline V CDR1 and CDR2: SGHTA, FQGNSA. Trimming cost V 5 bases and J 7 bases, with 15 bases left between them. CDR3 in DNA: TGTGCCAGCAGCCTAGTAGTTCCCGTCAACACCATATATTTT. Amino acids: CASSLVVPVNTIYF.